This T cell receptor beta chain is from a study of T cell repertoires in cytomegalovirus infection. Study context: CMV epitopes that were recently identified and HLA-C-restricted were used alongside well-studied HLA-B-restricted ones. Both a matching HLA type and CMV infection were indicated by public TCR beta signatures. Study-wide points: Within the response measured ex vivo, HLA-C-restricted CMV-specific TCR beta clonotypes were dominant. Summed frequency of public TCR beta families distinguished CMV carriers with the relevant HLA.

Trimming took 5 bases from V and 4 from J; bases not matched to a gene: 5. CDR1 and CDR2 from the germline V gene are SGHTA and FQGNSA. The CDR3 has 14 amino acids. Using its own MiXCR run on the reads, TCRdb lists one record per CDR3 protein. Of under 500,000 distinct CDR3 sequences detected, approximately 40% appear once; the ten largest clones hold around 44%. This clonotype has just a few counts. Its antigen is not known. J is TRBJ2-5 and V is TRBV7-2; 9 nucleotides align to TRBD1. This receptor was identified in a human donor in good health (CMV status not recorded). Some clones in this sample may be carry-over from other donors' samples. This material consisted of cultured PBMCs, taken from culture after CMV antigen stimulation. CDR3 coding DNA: TGTGCCAGCAGCCCCCGGGACAGGGCAGAGACCCAGTACTTC. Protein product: CASSPRDRAETQYF.